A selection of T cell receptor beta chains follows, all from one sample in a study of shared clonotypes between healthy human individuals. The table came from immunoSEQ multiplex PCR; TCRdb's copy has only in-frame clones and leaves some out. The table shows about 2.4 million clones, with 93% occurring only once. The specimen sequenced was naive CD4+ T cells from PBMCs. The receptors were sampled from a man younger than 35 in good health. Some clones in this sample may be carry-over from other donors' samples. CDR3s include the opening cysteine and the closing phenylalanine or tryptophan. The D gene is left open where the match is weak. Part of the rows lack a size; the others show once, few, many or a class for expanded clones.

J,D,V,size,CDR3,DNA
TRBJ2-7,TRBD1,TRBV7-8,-,CASNLDRDRAYEQYF,TGTGCCAGCAACTTGGACCGGGACAGGGCCTACGAGCAGTACTTC
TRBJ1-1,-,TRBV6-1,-,CASSESPYRGLEAFF,TGTGCCAGCAGTGAATCTCCCTATCGCGGGCTCGAAGCTTTCTTT
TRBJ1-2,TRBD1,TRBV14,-,CASSQDREYYGYTF,TGTGCCAGCAGCCAGGACAGGGAGTACTATGGCTACACCTTC
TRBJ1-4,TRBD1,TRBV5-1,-,CASSWGQQNEKLFF,TGCGCCAGCAGCTGGGGACAGCAGAATGAAAAACTGTTTTTT
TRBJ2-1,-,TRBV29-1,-,CSVNRVGSYNEQFF,TGCAGCGTTAACAGGGTTGGGTCCTACAATGAGCAGTTCTTC
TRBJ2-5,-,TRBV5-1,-,CASSMGGGPQETQYF,TGCGCCAGCAGCATGGGAGGGGGGCCCCAAGAGACCCAGTACTTC
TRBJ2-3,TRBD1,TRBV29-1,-,CSVTTGSGADTQYF,TGCAGCGTTACGACAGGGTCAGGCGCAGATACGCAGTATTTT
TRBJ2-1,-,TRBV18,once,CASSPDPYNEQFF,TGTGCCAGCTCACCAGACCCCTACAATGAGCAGTTCTTC
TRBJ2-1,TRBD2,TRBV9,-,CASSVGVGLAKNEQFF,TGTGCCAGCAGCGTAGGCGTAGGACTAGCCAAAAATGAGCAGTTCTTC
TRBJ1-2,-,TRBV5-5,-,CASSLARNYGYTF,TGTGCCAGCAGCTTGGCTCGGAACTATGGCTACACCTTC
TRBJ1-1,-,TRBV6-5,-,CASSYSARDRTFF,TGTGCCAGCAGTTACTCGGCCAGGGATCGAACTTTCTTT
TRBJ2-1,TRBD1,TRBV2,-,CASQGQGARNEQFF,TGTGCCAGCCAGGGACAGGGGGCGCGAAATGAGCAGTTCTTC
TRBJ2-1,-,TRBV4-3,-,CASSQGIVGTGDEQFF,TGCGCCAGCAGCCAAGGAATAGTTGGGACCGGGGATGAGCAGTTCTTC
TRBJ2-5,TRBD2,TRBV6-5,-,CASSPAGGLGETQYF,TGTGCCAGCAGCCCTGCGGGAGGGCTAGGAGAGACCCAGTACTTC
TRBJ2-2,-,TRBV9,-,CASSPTVTGAGELFF,TGTGCCAGCAGCCCTACGGTCACCGGGGCCGGGGAGCTGTTTTTT
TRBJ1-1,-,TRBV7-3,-,CASSLERLRMNTEAFF,TGTGCCAGCAGCTTAGAGAGGTTGCGCATGAACACTGAAGCTTTCTTT
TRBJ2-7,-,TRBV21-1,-,CASGTGQFYEQYF,TGTGCCAGCGGAACGGGACAGTTTTACGAGCAGTACTTC
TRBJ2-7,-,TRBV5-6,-,CASSKMLRGSLGGVDF,TGTGCCAGCAGCAAAATGCTAAGGGGGAGCCTGGGCGGAGTGGACTTC
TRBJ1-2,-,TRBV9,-,CASSVQDRSYYGYTF,TGTGCCAGCAGCGTTCAGGACAGAAGTTACTATGGCTACACCTTC
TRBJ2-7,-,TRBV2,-,CASSISISSYEQYF,TGTGCCAGCAGCATCAGCATAAGCTCCTACGAGCAGTACTTC
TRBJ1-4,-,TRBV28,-,CASRNWQPDEKLFF,TGTGCCAGCAGAAATTGGCAGCCGGATGAAAAACTGTTTTTT
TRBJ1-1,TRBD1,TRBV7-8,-,CASSLGQFYTEAFF,TGTGCCAGCAGCCTGGGACAGTTTTACACTGAAGCTTTCTTT
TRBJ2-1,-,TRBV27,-,CASTPPVDEQFF,TGTGCCAGCACCCCCCCGGTGGATGAGCAGTTCTTC
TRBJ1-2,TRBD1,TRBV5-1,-,CASSNQQGAGGYTF,TGCGCCAGCAGCAACCAACAGGGGGCGGGTGGCTACACCTTC
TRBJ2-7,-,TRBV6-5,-,CASSRKPGNPYEQYF,TGTGCCAGCAGCCGAAAACCAGGGAACCCCTACGAGCAGTACTTC
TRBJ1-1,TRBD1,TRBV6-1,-,CASRWTGNTEAFF,TGTGCCAGCAGATGGACAGGGAACACTGAAGCTTTCTTT
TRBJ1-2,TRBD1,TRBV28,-,CASRRTGYYGYTF,TGTGCCAGCAGGAGGACAGGGTACTATGGCTACACCTTC
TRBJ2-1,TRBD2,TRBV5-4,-,CASSSGTGLAGVNEQFF,TGTGCCAGCAGCTCGGGGACCGGACTAGCGGGAGTGAATGAGCAGTTCTTC
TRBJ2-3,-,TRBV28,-,CASSLARSTDTQYF,TGTGCCAGCAGTTTAGCTAGAAGCACAGATACGCAGTATTTT
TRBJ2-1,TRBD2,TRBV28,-,CASSFLRELGNEQFF,TGTGCCAGCAGTTTTTTGCGGGAGTTAGGCAATGAGCAGTTCTTC
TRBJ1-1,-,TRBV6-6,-,CASSYRGQEGEAFF,TGTGCCAGCAGTTACCGGGGGCAGGAGGGTGAAGCTTTCTTT
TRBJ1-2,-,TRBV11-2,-,CASSLVGGNYGYTF,TGTGCCAGCAGCTTAGTGGGGGGTAACTATGGCTACACCTTC
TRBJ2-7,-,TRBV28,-,CASSITSSSYEQYF,TGTGCCAGCAGTATCACCTCGTCATCCTACGAGCAGTACTTC
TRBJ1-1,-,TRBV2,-,CASSAEALNTEAFF,TGTGCCAGCAGTGCCGAAGCGTTGAACACTGAAGCTTTCTTT
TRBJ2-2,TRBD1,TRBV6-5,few,CASRRDRANTGELFF,TGTGCCAGCAGACGGGACAGGGCGAACACCGGGGAGCTGTTTTTT
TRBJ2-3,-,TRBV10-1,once,CASSPQSDTQYF,TGCGCCAGCAGCCCTCAATCAGATACGCAGTATTTT
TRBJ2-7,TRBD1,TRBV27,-,CASRKSGTEASYEQYF,TGTGCCAGCAGAAAATCCGGGACAGAGGCTTCCTACGAGCAGTACTTC
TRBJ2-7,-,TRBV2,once,CASSGDSYEQYF,TGTGCCAGCAGTGGAGACAGCTACGAGCAGTACTTC
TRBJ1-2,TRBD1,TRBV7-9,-,CASSLGQGNGYTF,TGTGCCAGCAGTCTGGGACAGGGAAATGGCTACACCTTC
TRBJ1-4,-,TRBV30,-,CAWSAKQAAGGKLFF,TGTGCCTGGAGTGCAAAACAGGCCGCGGGAGGAAAACTGTTTTTT
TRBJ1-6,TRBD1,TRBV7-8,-,CASSLGSGGHNSPLHF,TGTGCCAGCAGCTTAGGATCAGGGGGCCATAATTCACCCCTCCACTTT
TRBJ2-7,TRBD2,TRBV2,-,CASSEKGLAGGHEQYF,TGTGCCAGCAGTGAGAAGGGACTAGCGGGAGGACACGAGCAGTACTTC
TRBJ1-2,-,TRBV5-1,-,CASSLGDGYGYTF,TGCGCCAGCAGCTTGGGAGACGGTTATGGCTACACCTTC
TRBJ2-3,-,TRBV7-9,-,CASSVGIYNTDTQYF,TGTGCCAGCAGCGTCGGGATCTACAACACAGATACGCAGTATTTT
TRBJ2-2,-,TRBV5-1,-,CASSLLGGSTGELFF,TGCGCCAGCAGCCTCCTTGGGGGTAGCACCGGGGAGCTGTTTTTT
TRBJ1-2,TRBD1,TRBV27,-,CASSVRDRGVYGYTF,TGTGCCAGCAGTGTCCGGGACAGGGGTGTCTATGGCTACACCTTC
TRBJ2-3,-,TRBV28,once,CASSFYRVTSTDTQYF,TGTGCCAGCAGTTTTTACAGGGTCACTAGCACAGATACGCAGTATTTT
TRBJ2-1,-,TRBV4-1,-,CASSQEAGLNEQFF,TGCGCCAGCAGCCAAGAAGCGGGCCTGAATGAGCAGTTCTTC
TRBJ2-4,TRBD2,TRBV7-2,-,CASSSSPPRTSGRQYF,TGTGCCAGCAGCTCCAGCCCTCCTAGGACTAGCGGGAGACAGTACTTC
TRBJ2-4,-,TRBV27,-,CASRDLAKNIQYF,TGTGCCAGCCGAGATCTAGCCAAAAACATTCAGTACTTC
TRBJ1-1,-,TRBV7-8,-,CASSLIFAGNTEAFF,TGTGCCAGCAGCTTAATCTTCGCAGGGAACACTGAAGCTTTCTTT
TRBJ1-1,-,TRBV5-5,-,CASSLFQNTEAFF,TGTGCCAGCAGCTTGTTCCAGAACACTGAAGCTTTCTTT